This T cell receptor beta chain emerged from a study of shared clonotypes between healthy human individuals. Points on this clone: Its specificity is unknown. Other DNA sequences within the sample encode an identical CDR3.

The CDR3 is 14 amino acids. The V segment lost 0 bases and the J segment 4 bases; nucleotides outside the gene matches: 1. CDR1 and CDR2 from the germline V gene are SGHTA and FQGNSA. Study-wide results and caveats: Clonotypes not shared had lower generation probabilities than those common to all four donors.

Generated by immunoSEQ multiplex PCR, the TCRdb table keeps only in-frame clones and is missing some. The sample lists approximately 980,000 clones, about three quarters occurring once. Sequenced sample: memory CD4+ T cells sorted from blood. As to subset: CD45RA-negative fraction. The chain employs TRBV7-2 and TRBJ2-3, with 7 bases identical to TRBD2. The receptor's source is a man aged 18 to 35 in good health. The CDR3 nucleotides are TGTGCCAGCAGCTTAGCCGGGAGGCCAGATACGCAGTATTTT. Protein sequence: CASSLAGRPDTQYF.